The following is a TCR beta chain sequence with its context. This clone's antigen is unknown. No per-base quality is available; no much larger clone lies one base away. The library was made by 5' RACE. The data were produced on a NextSeq 500. Unique molecular identifiers were attached to individual cDNA molecules in the TCR library protocol so that sequencing error and PCR bias could be corrected. Both TCR alpha and beta chains were sequenced, and tight co-correlation was observed between alpha and beta sequence abundances in each sample. As for the authors' bioinformatics: V gene, J gene and CDR3 annotation of TCR sequences was performed with Decombinator V4. TCRs were defined as expanded if a significant change between any two time points was detected under a Poisson model with p below 0.0001. TCR abundances were normalised to the total number of TCRs sequenced in each sample and reported as counts per million. MAIT TCRs were defined by TRAV1-2 paired with TRAJ12, TRAJ20 or TRAJ33, and iNKT TCRs by TRAV10 paired with TRAJ18. VDJdb, accessed 1 November 2021, was searched for CMV, EBV and SARS-CoV-2 annotated TCRs, with TCRs annotated for multiple antigens excluded. TCRdb handled the public reads itself, with Q25 trimming in fastp and clone calling in MiXCR, and kept productive beta chains. Identical CDR3 proteins give one entry, which carries the most common genes and DNA. The V and J calls shown here were made by TCRdb, not taken from the authors' results. The sample contains 35,000 to 55,000 distinct CDR3 sequences, about 23% of them found a single time. Under 6% of the sample is taken by the ten largest.

A case-control design nested within a healthcare worker cohort in London, UK, was used, with weekly nasopharyngeal swab PCR tests and blood sampling performed. Healthcare workers were enrolled in the week of the UK lockdown, from 23 to 31 March 2020, and were followed every week for up to roughly 16 weeks. These data are taken from a study of early T cells in non-severe SARS-CoV-2 infection (dated by TCRdb to about 2021). As for the study more broadly: Because TCR sequencing relied on bulk RNA taken from unsorted whole blood, pairing of alpha and beta chains was not possible.

The paper's findings and limits, for the study overall: VDJdb matching was skewed toward anti-spike CD8 responses and likely underestimated virus-specific expansions by missing private and CD4 specificities.

The junction shows trimming of 1 base on V and 3 bases on J, and the gene matches do not reach 3 bases of it. Sequences SGHRS (CDR1) and YFSETQ (CDR2) are obtained from the germline V gene. The CDR3 sequence holds 15 residues, the cysteine and phenylalanine included. Only CDR3 DNA remains: 45 bases, in frame from the first base. The receptor comes from an adult who was a healthcare worker with PCR-confirmed SARS-CoV-2 infection or an uninfected control (not recorded which). The chain is made from TRBV5-1 and TRBJ2-2, with TRBD1 identical over 7 junction bases. Sequenced here: whole blood, sampled at baseline. This receptor has the CDR3 CASSLIQGDTGELFF. At the DNA level, the sequence is TGCGCCAGCAGCTTGATCCAGGGGGACACCGGGGAGCTGTTTTTT.